The T cell receptor (beta chain) under discussion was sequenced for a study of blood T cell repertoires in COVID-19. About the research overall: Collection of acute and convalescent COVID-19 samples took place in the United States, Italy and Spain. PBMCs, B-cell-depleted T cells, or T cells were the source of the cDNA or gDNA that made up the material.

Original methodology: How many nucleated cells were present was estimated from reference gene primer amplification. Measured with immunoSEQ multiplex PCR; TCRdb has only the in-frame clones, and not every one. The V and J calls and clone size were taken over from that table, and D and trimming were inferred from the DNA. The sample comprises approximately 100,000 clones, around 87% of which are singletons, and about 16% rests with the top ten. V gave up 3 bases and J gave up 8 bases; unmatched junction bases: 9. The CDR3 runs 15 residues. Germline V lookup: CDR1 KGHSH, CDR2 LQKENI. V gene TRBV18 combines with J gene TRBJ2-1; the match to TRBD1 covers 8 bases. This receptor was identified in a man in his forties or fifties with acute or convalescent COVID-19. The sample was peripheral blood. This chain's CDR3 is CASSPGTGGLHEQFF. DNA for the CDR3: TGTGCCAGCTCACCTGGAACAGGGGGATTACATGAGCAGTTCTTC.